A selection of T cell receptor beta chains follows, all from one sample in a study of blood T cell repertoires in COVID-19. Repertoires were generated with immunoSEQ multiplex PCR, while TCRdb's copy carries only in-frame clones and drops some. The top ten clones hold more than 6.5% of a sample with some 180,000 clones, about 75% of them seen once. Sequencing was performed on peripheral blood. These receptors all come from a woman aged 45-59 years with active or convalescent COVID-19. CDR3s include the opening cysteine and the closing phenylalanine or tryptophan. The order of the fields is V gene, clone size, D gene, J gene, CDR3 DNA, CDR3 protein. D genes are given only for firm matches. Size tells how often a clone was seen (once, few, many) or the class of an expanded clone, and some rows leave it out.

>TRBV2|.|.|TRBJ2-3
TGTGCCAGCAGTGGTCGCGGGGGCAGTACAGATACGCAGTATTTT
CASSGRGGSTDTQYF
>TRBV7-2|few|.|TRBJ2-7
TGTGCCAGCAGCGACGGGGGTCCGGGCCCCAGGGAGCAGTACTTC
CASSDGGPGPREQYF
>TRBV6-6|.|TRBD2|TRBJ2-7
TGTGCCAGCAGTACCACTAGCGGGGGTTACGAGCAGTACTTC
CASSTTSGGYEQYF
>TRBV5-1|.|TRBD1|TRBJ2-5
TGCGCCAGCAGCTCCCAACCCGGACAGGGAGCGGAGACCCAGTACTTC
CASSSQPGQGAETQYF
>TRBV7-2|.|.|TRBJ1-2
TGTGCCAGCAGCTTAGGGAGGGGAGAACGCTACACCTTC
CASSLGRGERYTF
>TRBV19|.|TRBD1|TRBJ2-7
TGTGCCAGTAGCTCCGGGACAGGTCACTACGAGCAGTACTTC
CASSSGTGHYEQYF
>TRBV30|.|TRBD2|TRBJ2-1
TGTGCCTGGTCGGGACTAGCGGGTTACAATGAGCAGTTCTTC
CAWSGLAGYNEQFF
>TRBV19|once|.|TRBJ1-6
TGTGCCAGTAGACCACAGGGTGCGGCCTATAATTCACCCCTCCACTTT
CASRPQGAAYNSPLHF
>TRBV6-6|.|TRBD2|TRBJ2-1
TGTGCCAGCAGTCGACTAGCGGGAGTGACCTACAATGAGCAGTTCTTC
CASSRLAGVTYNEQFF
>TRBV19|.|TRBD1|TRBJ2-7
TGTGCCAGTACGACGACAGGGGGCCCCTACGAGCAGTACTTC
CASTTTGGPYEQYF
>TRBV6-5|.|.|TRBJ2-7
TGTGCCAGCAGTTACGGGGGGCTGGGAGGGGAGCAGTACTTC
CASSYGGLGGEQYF
>TRBV9|.|.|TRBJ2-7
TGTGCCAGCAGCGTAGCTCGACAGAGCTACGAGCAGTACTTC
CASSVARQSYEQYF
>TRBV18|once|TRBD2|TRBJ2-3
TGTGCCAGCTCACCATCAGCGGGAGACACAGATACGCAGTATTTT
CASSPSAGDTDTQYF